This passage covers 27 T cell receptor beta chains from one sample sequenced in a study of beta chain features in type 1 diabetes. Study-level points and caveats: TCRB CDR3 length was moderately but significantly reduced in all four CD4+ subsets of Type 1 diabetes patients.

These receptors' targets are unknown. The isolated RNA, all of it, was reverse transcribed, so expressed TCRB transcripts were what got sequenced. Some clones are missing from TCRdb's copy, which holds only in-frame ones; the method was immunoSEQ multiplex PCR. The data hold about 68,000 clones, with about 50% observed a single time. Sequencing used central memory CD4+ T cells from blood. The receptors stem from a man aged 30-40 years with type 1 diabetes.

The genes are TRBV21-1 and TRBJ2-7; the listed D gene, TRBD1, was not tested against the DNA. TRBV21-1 is labeled a pseudogene. This CDR3 has 13 residues. CDR3 in amino acids: CASREQLSYEQYF. CDR3 nucleotides: TGTGCCAGCAGGGAACAGCTCTCCTACGAGCAGTACTTC.

This clone was counted between two and nine times. The chain uses TRBV5-1 and TRBJ1-2; D unclear. The CDR3 runs 16 residues. Germline V lookup: CDR1 SGHRS, CDR2 YFSETQ. Trimming cost V 1 base and J 3 bases, with 16 bases left between them. The CDR3 sequence: CASSLSASSTYYGYTF. The CDR3 DNA is TGCGCCAGCAGCTTGAGCGCCAGCTCGACTTACTATGGCTACACCTTC.

The CDR3 spells CASSPGQGPYEQYF. CDR3 nucleotides: TGCGCCAGCAGTCCCGGACAGGGCCCTTACGAGCAGTACTTC. V and J are TRBV23-1 and TRBJ2-7; 8 nucleotides agree with TRBD1. TRBV23-1 is designated an ORF whose function remains uncertain. This CDR3 contains 14 residues. The V segment lost 4 bases and the J segment 4 bases; nucleotides outside the gene matches: 6.

This sequence joins TRBV6-5 and TRBJ1-2; a possible D gene is TRBD1 (6 bases). The CDR3 has 15 amino acids. Germline CDR1 and CDR2: MNHEY and SVGAGI. Trimming took off 2 bases at V and 0 bases at J, with 10 bases between the two ends. The CDR3 DNA is TGTGCCAGCAGTTACCTAGGGACAACTAACTATGGCTACACCTTC. Translating it yields CASSYLGTTNYGYTF.

The V gene is TRBV2, the J gene TRBJ1-1; D is perhaps TRBD1 (5 bases). Trimming removed 6 bases at V and 6 bases at J, with 20 bases between. CDR1 is SNHLY and CDR2 is FYNNEI in the germline V gene. This CDR3 has 15 amino acids. The CDR3 region has the DNA TGTGCCAGCAGCCTCGTTGGGGGGGGTTCAGCTGAAGCTTTCTTT. This gives the protein CASSLVGGGSAEAFF.

This clone was picked up a small number of times. CDR3 bases: TGCAGCGTTGCGGACACGGCCTTGGGCTACACCTTC. It specifies CSVADTALGYTF. V and J are TRBV29-1 and TRBJ1-2, with D possibly being TRBD1 (5 bases). The V gene's germline CDR1 is SQVTM and CDR2 ANQGSEA. CDR3 size: 12 residues. V shed 4 bases and J shed 8 bases, with 14 bases lying between them.

The gene calls are TRBV7-8 and TRBJ2-2; D is uncertain. The CDR3 is made up of 14 amino acids. CDR1 SGHVS and CDR2 FQNEAQ come from the germline V gene. V lost 6 bases to trimming and J lost 1 base, with 9 bases between them. CDR3: CASRSTVNTGELFF. The CDR3 bases are TGTGCCAGCAGATCAACAGTGAACACCGGGGAGCTGTTTTTT. Together with reference TRBV7-8 and TRBJ2-2, the CDR3 gives the full variable domain: GAGVSQSPRYKVAKRGQDVALRCDPISGHVSLFWYQQALGQGPEFLTYFQNEAQLDKSGLPSDRFFAERPEGSVSTLKIQRTQQEDSAVYLCASRSTVNTGELFFGEGSRLTVL.

This clone showed up just a few times. The chain recombines TRBV6-6 with TRBJ2-3; 7 nucleotides align to TRBD1. V trimming: 4 bases; J trimming: 1 base; junction bases outside the gene matches: 5. From germline, CDR1 is MNHNY and CDR2 SVGAGI (reference sequence). The CDR3 runs to 15 residues. CDR3 DNA sequence: TGTGCCAGCAGTTCGACTGGACAGGGCACAGATACGCAGTATTTT. It codes for CASSSTGQGTDTQYF.

This clone showed up just a few times. V is TRBV7-9 and J is TRBJ1-5, with unresolved D. Germline CDR1 and CDR2: SEHNR and FQNEAQ (reference sequence). V lost 3 bases and J 2 bases, leaving 5 bases between the germline ends. The CDR3 length is 13 residues. The CDR3 DNA reads as TGTGCCAGCAGCTTTGCAGGCAATCAGCCCCAGCATTTT. Translated, it gives CASSFAGNQPQHF.

This clone was detected only a few times. This sequence joins TRBV6-5 and TRBJ2-2; 8 bases match TRBD1. The CDR3 spans 16 residues. The junction had 6 bases not matched to a gene; V was cut back by 2 bases and J by 4 bases. CDR1 is MNHEY and CDR2 is SVGAGI in the germline V gene. The CDR3 DNA sequence: TGTGCCAGCAGTTACGAGACAGGGGTCTCCACCGGGGAGCTGTTTTTT. It specifies CASSYETGVSTGELFF.

The table lists this clone with a few counts. The chain carries TRBV7-8 and TRBJ2-1, with 8 bases that match TRBD1. V lost 5 bases, J lost 9 bases, and 3 bases stayed unmatched. Per the germline V gene, CDR1 is SGHVS and CDR2 is FQNEAQ. CDR3 length: 12 amino acids. DNA of the CDR3: TGTGCCAGCAGCCCGGACAGGGTTGAGCAGTTCTTC. Protein sequence: CASSPDRVEQFF.

This clone occurred a few times. At the DNA level, this CDR3 is encoded by other sequences in the same sample as well. The chain is built from TRBV5-1 and TRBJ2-1; possibly TRBD1 for D (5 bases). This CDR3 is built from 13 residues. Trimming took off 0 bases at V and 8 bases at J, with 9 bases between the two ends. Per germline, CDR1 SGHRS and CDR2 YFSETQ. The CDR3 here is CASSLDGRDEQFF. The CDR3, as DNA: TGCGCCAGCAGCTTGGATGGCAGGGATGAGCAGTTCTTC.

This clone was counted only a few times. The gene calls are TRBV5-5 and TRBJ1-2; D remains unclear. The ends were cut back, 1 base at V and 0 bases at J, with 4 bases in the middle. There are 13 residues in the CDR3. In germline, CDR1 is SGHKS, CDR2 YYEKEE (reference sequence). The CDR3 here is CASSLIANYGYTF. The CDR3 bases are TGTGCCAGCAGCTTGATAGCTAACTATGGCTACACCTTC.

This clone was seen only a few times. V gene TRBV7-2 combines with J gene TRBJ2-5, with D possibly being TRBD1 (5 bases). From germline, CDR1 is SGHTA and CDR2 FQGNSA. This CDR3 has 16 residues. The V end was cut by 3 bases, the J end by 2 bases, with 16 bases between. CDR3: CASSLTPGRVQETQYF. Written as DNA, the CDR3 is TGTGCCAGCAGCTTGACCCCCGGCAGGGTACAAGAGACCCAGTACTTC.

This clone was seen only a few times. CDR3 coding DNA: TGTGCCAGTAGTCTCCGACCCACTAGCGGCTCCTACGAGCAGTACTTC. Its translation is CASSLRPTSGSYEQYF. The chain links TRBV19 to TRBJ2-7, with 8 positions matching TRBD2. Germline V gene lookup returns CDR1 LNHDA and CDR2 SQIVND (reference sequence). There are 16 residues in the CDR3. V lost 5 bases and J lost 0; bases outside the gene matches: 9.

The chain recombines TRBV29-1 with TRBJ2-5; 8 bases are shared with TRBD2. CDR3 length equals 16 residues. Germline loops: CDR1 SQVTM, CDR2 ANQGSEA. J lost 5 bases, V lost 3 bases, and 14 bases had no gene match. The CDR3 DNA reads as TGCAGCGTTGAGGTCAGGCCCCGGGGGGGCACTGAGACCCAGTACTTC. This codes for CSVEVRPRGGTETQYF.

This chain joins TRBV9 and TRBJ1-2; perhaps TRBD1 as D (6 bases). V shed 4 bases and J shed 0 bases, with 13 bases lying between them. Germline V gene data show CDR1 as SGDLS and CDR2 as YYNGEE. The CDR3 length is 15 residues. The CDR3 bases are TGTGCCAGCAGCCCCAGGACAGCCGCTAACTATGGCTACACCTTC. It specifies CASSPRTAANYGYTF.

Only a few counts were recorded for this clone. The J gene is TRBJ2-5, the V gene TRBV6-5; tentative D call: TRBD2 (5 bases). CDR3 length: 14 amino acids. The germline gives CDR1 MNHEY, CDR2 SVGAGI. V was clipped by 2 bases and J by 5 bases, with 12 bases between them. CDR3 coding DNA: TGTGCCAGCAGTTACAGGGCAGGCGGGGAGACCCAGTACTTC. Its translation is CASSYRAGGETQYF.

Only a few counts were recorded for this clone. The chain employs TRBV15 and TRBJ2-5; 8 bases agree with TRBD2. The trim removed 1 base at V and 2 bases at J, leaving 6 bases unmatched. The germline V gene encodes CDR1 LNHNV and CDR2 YYDKDF (reference sequence). The CDR3 covers 16 residues. CDR3 region: CATSRGTSSLQETQYF. Written as DNA, the CDR3 is TGTGCCACCAGCAGAGGGACTAGCTCCCTTCAAGAGACCCAGTACTTC.

V is TRBV7-8 and J is TRBJ1-1; D is unclear. V was trimmed by 4 bases and J by 8 bases, leaving 11 bases between them. Germline V gene sequence: CDR1 SGHVS, CDR2 FQNEAQ. The CDR3 covers 12 residues. The CDR3 DNA follows: TGTGCCAGCAGCTCCCAGGTCGCCGAAGCTTTCTTT. Protein product: CASSSQVAEAFF. The whole variable domain, filled in from reference TRBV7-8 and TRBJ1-1, reads GAGVSQSPRYKVAKRGQDVALRCDPISGHVSLFWYQQALGQGPEFLTYFQNEAQLDKSGLPSDRFFAERPEGSVSTLKIQRTQQEDSAVYLCASSSQVAEAFFGQGTRLTVV.

The chain couples TRBV5-1 to TRBJ1-6; D perhaps matches TRBD1 (5 bases). CDR3 length: 15 amino acids. The ends were cut back, 0 bases at V and 6 bases at J, with 10 bases in the middle. Germline values: CDR1 SGHRS, CDR2 YFSETQ. This CDR3 is CASSLEGLGNSPLHF. For the CDR3, the DNA is TGCGCCAGCAGCTTGGAGGGGCTCGGTAATTCACCCCTCCACTTT.

This clone was picked up one time. The V call is TRBV18, the J call TRBJ1-5; 7 bases agree with TRBD1. The CDR3 consists of 16 residues. Trimming took 6 bases from V and 3 from J; bases not matched to a gene: 11. Germline V gene data show CDR1 as KGHSH and CDR2 as LQKENI. CDR3 loop: CASSPNSGGDNQPQHF. The CDR3 bases are TGTGCCAGCTCGCCCAACTCAGGGGGAGACAATCAGCCCCAGCATTTT.

The chain joins TRBV21-1 to TRBJ1-2; the DNA was not compared with TRBD1, the D call given in the table. TRBV21-1 is classified as a pseudogene. The CDR3 has 18 amino acids. In DNA form, the CDR3 reads TGTGCCAGCAGCAAAGTGGAAAGGGGGCGACTAGCTAACTATGGCTACACCTTC. Translating it yields CASSKVERGRLANYGYTF.

This chain connects TRBV4-1 to TRBJ1-2; 11 nucleotides align to TRBD1. Trimming removed 6 bases from V and 0 bases from J; junction bases left unmatched: 9. Germline values: CDR1 MGHRA, CDR2 YSYEKL. The CDR3 consists of 17 residues. The CDR3 reads CASRPGQGANTNYGYTF. The DNA of the CDR3 is TGCGCCAGCAGACCCGGACAGGGGGCGAATACTAACTATGGCTACACCTTC.

This clone showed up just a few times. The CDR3 here is CASSAGRVLAQSYNEQFF. CDR3 in DNA: TGTGCCAGCAGCGCGGGGAGGGTTCTAGCCCAGTCCTACAATGAGCAGTTCTTC. The chain combines TRBV7-8 with TRBJ2-1; 7 bases agree with TRBD2. Germline CDR1 reads SGHVS; CDR2 reads FQNEAQ. The CDR3 is 18 residues long. J gave up 1 base and V 5 bases, and 14 bases lay outside the gene matches.

The chain has TRBV2 and TRBJ2-3; TRBD1 aligns across 7 bases. Germline assignment: CDR1 SNHLY and CDR2 FYNNEI. The CDR3 runs 14 residues. The junction had 8 bases not matched to a gene; V was cut back by 10 bases and J by 1 base. The CDR3 loop reads CANIQTGRTDTQYF. The CDR3 DNA is TGTGCCAACATCCAGACAGGGCGCACAGATACGCAGTATTTT.

Points on this clone: Other DNA sequences in the sample encode the same CDR3. In nucleotides, the CDR3 is TGTGCCAGCAGTCGACAGGGTCGGACTGAAGCTTTCTTT. The encoded protein is CASSRQGRTEAFF. This rearrangement joins TRBV6-5 to TRBJ1-1; 7 nucleotides line up with TRBD1. J gave up 5 bases and V 5 bases, and 5 bases lay outside the gene matches. CDR1 is MNHEY, CDR2 SVGAGI, per germline. This CDR3 contains 13 residues.